The following is a T cell receptor (beta chain) sequence with its context. The antigen remains undetermined. Germline V CDR1 and CDR2: SGHVS, FQNEAQ. CDR3 length equals 20 residues. V was pared by 5 bases and J by 3 bases, with 24 bases of the junction left unmatched. This record comes from a study of blood T cells in healthy people across ages. Broader study findings: A roughly linear fall in TCR beta diversity per million T cells was seen with increasing age.

Combining a sample-barcoded 5' primer with a J-beta primer mix, a second PCR ran for 7 to 11 cycles. Each cDNA molecule, via a template-switch adaptor with 12 random nucleotides, was tagged. TCRdb re-analysed the 5' RACE reads in MiXCR, keeping a single row per CDR3 protein. The data show about 970,000 distinct CDR3 sequences, just over 50% seen once. This sequence was found in a woman aged 60 to 75 in good health. Material for sequencing was blood. The chain is built from TRBV7-8 and TRBJ2-5; 7 nucleotides align to TRBD2. The CDR3 DNA reads as TGTGCCAGCAGCGACAATTGGGGTTCGGCGGGAGTGTGGGGTGAAGAGACCCAGTACTTC. Its translation: CASSDNWGSAGVWGEETQYF.